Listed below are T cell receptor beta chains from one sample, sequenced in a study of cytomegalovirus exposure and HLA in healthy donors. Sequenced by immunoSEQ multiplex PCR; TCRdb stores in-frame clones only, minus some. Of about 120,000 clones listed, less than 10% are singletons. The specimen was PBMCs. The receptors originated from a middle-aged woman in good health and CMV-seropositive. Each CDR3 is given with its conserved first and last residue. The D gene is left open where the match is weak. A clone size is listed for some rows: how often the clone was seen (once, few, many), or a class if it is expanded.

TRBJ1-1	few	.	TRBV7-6	CASRYRENTEAFF	TGTGCCAGTAGGTACCGGGAGAACACTGAAGCTTTCTTT
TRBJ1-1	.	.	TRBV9	CASSVRVTNTEAFF	TGTGCCAGCAGCGTGAGAGTTACGAACACTGAAGCTTTCTTT
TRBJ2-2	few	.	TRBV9	CASSVRTGTGELFF	TGTGCCAGCAGCGTAAGGACTGGTACCGGGGAGCTGTTTTTT
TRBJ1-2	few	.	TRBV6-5	CASSSLANYGYTF	TGTGCCAGCAGTTCTCTAGCTAACTATGGCTACACCTTC
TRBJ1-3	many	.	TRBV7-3	CASRGDAGNTIYF	TGTGCCAGCAGAGGGGATGCTGGAAACACCATATATTTT
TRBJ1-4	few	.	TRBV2	CASSEASRYSNEKLFF	TGTGCCAGCAGTGAAGCGTCTCGGTACTCTAATGAAAAACTGTTTTTT
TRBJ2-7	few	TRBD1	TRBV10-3	CAISEPGTGGYEQYF	TGTGCCATCAGTGAGCCCGGGACAGGCGGGTACGAGCAGTACTTC
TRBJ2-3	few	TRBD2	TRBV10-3	CASGNGTSGGAADTQYF	TGTGCAAGCGGAAACGGGACTAGCGGGGGGGCCGCAGATACGCAGTATTTT
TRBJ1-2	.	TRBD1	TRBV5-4	CASSMIQGVLNYGYTF	TGTGCCAGCAGCATGATACAGGGGGTTCTGAACTATGGCTACACCTTC
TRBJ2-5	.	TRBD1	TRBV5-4	CASSNLRQGNLQETQYF	TGTGCCAGCAGCAATCTCCGACAGGGGAACCTTCAAGAGACCCAGTACTTC
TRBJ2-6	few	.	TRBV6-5	CASSQVSGANVLTF	TGTGCCAGCAGCCAGGTTTCTGGGGCCAACGTCCTGACTTTC
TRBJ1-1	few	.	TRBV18	CASSPSRGTEAFF	TGTGCCAGCTCACCAAGTAGGGGCACTGAAGCTTTCTTT
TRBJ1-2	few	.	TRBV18	CASSAGDGYTF	TGTGCCAGCTCAGCAGGGGACGGCTACACCTTC
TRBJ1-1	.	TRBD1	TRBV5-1	CASSPGQGNTEAFF	TGCGCCAGCAGCCCGGGACAGGGGAACACTGAAGCTTTCTTT
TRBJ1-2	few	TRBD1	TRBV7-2	CASSPGTGTDGYTF	TGTGCCAGCAGCCCCGGGACAGGGACGGATGGCTACACCTTC